The T cell receptor (beta chain) under discussion was sequenced for a study of technical replicates of blood from a few donors. Repertoires were generated with immunoSEQ multiplex PCR, while TCRdb's copy carries only in-frame clones and drops some. The sample has around 63,000 clones, nearly 95% seen once. This receptor was taken from a human donor in good health. Some clones in this sample may be carry-over from other donors' samples. What was sequenced was PBMCs.

The CDR3 protein is CASSVGPDRGLQETQYF. The CDR3 DNA follows: TGTGCCAGCAGCGTAGGCCCGGACAGGGGACTCCAAGAGACCCAGTACTTC. The chain carries TRBV9 and TRBJ2-5; TRBD1 agrees at 9 bases. The germline V gene has CDR1 SGDLS and CDR2 YYNGEE. Losses at the gene ends were 0 bases for V and 1 base for J; bases not matched to a gene: 7. This CDR3 is 17 amino acids long.